This T cell receptor beta chain was captured in a study of T cell changes during pregnancy in multiple sclerosis. Using immunoSEQ multiplex PCR, the repertoire was profiled, and TCRdb retains in-frame clones only, with some absent. The repertoire holds approximately 130,000 clones, less than 97% seen once, with around 0.4% in the top ten. The receptor was isolated from a female donor with multiple sclerosis, enrolled in a pregnancy study. The sequenced sample was peripheral blood, obtained after pregnancy.

CDR3 protein: CASSQDGRGGNYGYTF. The CDR3 region has the DNA TGCGCCAGCAGCCAAGACGGAAGGGGAGGTAACTATGGCTACACCTTC. The chain recombines TRBV4-1 with TRBJ1-2, with D perhaps TRBD1 (5 bases). The CDR3 is 16 amino acids. Germline-derived CDR1 and CDR2 are MGHRA and YSYEKL. V gave up 0 bases and J gave up 1 base, with 12 bases separating them.